This T cell receptor beta chain was observed in a study of OX40 agonist ivuxolimab in advanced cancers. At the level of the study: Having had anti-PD-1, anti-PD-L1 or anti-CTLA-4 therapy before was allowed, and about 40% had some. Notes on the study in general: Some of the nonresponding patients also showed low levels of normalized T-cell clonal expansion.

The assay was immunoSEQ multiplex PCR, and TCRdb's table has in-frame clones only and misses some. The table shows 65,000 to 95,000 clones, with approximately 90% occurring only once. Germline V gives CDR1 SNHLY, CDR2 FYNNEI. The CDR3 runs 14 residues. V was trimmed by 2 bases and J by 6 bases, leaving 13 bases between them. Of note for this clone: Its antigen remains unknown.

The TCR comes from an adult with an advanced solid tumor such as melanoma, head and neck, liver or kidney cancer. V is TRBV2 and J is TRBJ1-2; D possibly corresponds to TRBD1 (6 bases). The sequencing here drew on CD4+ or CD8+ T cells sorted from blood, taken in a trial of the OX40 agonist ivuxolimab. This chain's CDR3 is CASSEITGSHGYTF. CDR3 DNA sequence: TGTGCCAGCAGTGAAATTACAGGGTCTCATGGCTACACCTTC. The full variable domain, completed using reference TRBV2 and TRBJ1-2, is EPEVTQTPSHQVTQMGQEVILRCVPISNHLYFYWYRQILGQKVEFLVSFYNNEISEKSEIFDDQFSVERPDGSNFTLKIRSTKLEDSAMYFCASSEITGSHGYTFGSGTRLTVV.